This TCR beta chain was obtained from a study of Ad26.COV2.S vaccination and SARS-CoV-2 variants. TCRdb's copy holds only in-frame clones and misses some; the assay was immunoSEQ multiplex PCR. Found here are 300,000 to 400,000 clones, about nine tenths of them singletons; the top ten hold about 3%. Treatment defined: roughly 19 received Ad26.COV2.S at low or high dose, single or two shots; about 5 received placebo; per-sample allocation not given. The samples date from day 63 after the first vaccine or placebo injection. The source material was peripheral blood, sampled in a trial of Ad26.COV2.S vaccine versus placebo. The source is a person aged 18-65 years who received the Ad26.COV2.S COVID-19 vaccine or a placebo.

The CDR3 sequence: CASSLAGTSYEQYF. Here the CDR3 DNA reads TGTGCCAGCTCACTAGCGGGAACCTCCTACGAGCAGTACTTC. The chain employs TRBV18 and TRBJ2-7, with 8 bases fitting TRBD2. Losses at the gene ends were 4 bases for V and 0 bases for J; bases not matched to a gene: 2. Germline V gives CDR1 KGHSH, CDR2 LQKENI. The CDR3 runs 14 residues.